A single sample gave rise to the 32 T cell receptor beta chains below, sequenced in a study of blood T cell repertoires in COVID-19 (TCRdb year 2020). Libraries came from the immunoSEQ multiplex PCR assay. TCRdb took over this immuneACCESS table, retaining in-frame rearrangements with V and J assigned. Such tables are incomplete; in checked studies, under half of the missing clones stem from an unresolved V gene, and the remainder is unexplained. Across this sample there are 100,000 to 120,000 clones, with 76% seen only once. More than 3.5% of the sample belongs to the ten largest clones. The sample comprised peripheral blood. The source is a woman of 80 years or more with acute or convalescent COVID-19.

J is TRBJ2-1 and V is TRBV9; TRBD1 aligns across 7 bases. CDR3 size: 17 residues. The V gene's germline CDR1 is SGDLS and CDR2 YYNGEE. The trim removed 3 bases at V and 6 bases at J, leaving 15 bases unmatched. The CDR3 region is CASSARPSGQSFNEQFF. Written as DNA, the CDR3 is TGTGCCAGCAGCGCCAGACCTTCGGGACAGTCTTTCAATGAGCAGTTCTTC.

J is TRBJ1-2 and V is TRBV2; the D is unclear. Germline assignment: CDR1 SNHLY and CDR2 FYNNEI. The CDR3 consists of 11 residues. The CDR3 sequence is CASQANYGYTF. The CDR3 region has the DNA TGTGCTAGCCAGGCTAACTATGGCTACACCTTC.

The chain is built from TRBV3-1 (or the pseudogene TRBV3-2) and TRBJ1-1, with D possibly matching TRBD1 (6 bases). The germline gives CDR1 LGHDT, CDR2 YNNKEL (reference sequence). Trimming shortened V by 0 bases and J by 0 bases, and 26 bases separated the two germline ends. This CDR3 is built from 21 residues. The CDR3 here is CASSQEKRTRIYRELNTEAFF. The CDR3, as DNA: TGTGCCAGCAGCCAAGAAAAAAGGACCCGGATTTACAGGGAGTTGAACACTGAAGCTTTCTTT.

This chain links TRBV5-4 with TRBJ1-6; 8 nucleotides align to TRBD1. The CDR3 covers 16 residues. Losses at the gene ends were 0 bases for V and 9 bases for J; bases not matched to a gene: 8. CDR1 and CDR2 from the germline V gene are SGHNT and YYREEE (reference sequence). The CDR3 reads CASSLGGRTGSSPLHF. CDR3 nucleotide sequence: TGTGCCAGCAGCTTGGGAGGGCGGACAGGGTCTTCACCCCTCCACTTT.

The chain carries TRBV2 and TRBJ1-2; possible D gene TRBD1, 5 bases. Germline assignment: CDR1 SNHLY and CDR2 FYNNEI. This CDR3 contains 14 residues. V lost 8 bases, J lost 5 bases, and 18 bases lay in between. The chain's CDR3 is CASSNVGARYGYTF. DNA for the CDR3: TGTGCCAGCTCCAACGTAGGGGCTCGATATGGCTACACCTTC.

The rearrangement links TRBV9 to TRBJ2-5; TRBD1 matches 8 bases. The CDR3 sequence is 15 residues long. Trimming at V came to 0 bases and at J to 5 bases, leaving 6 bases not matched to a gene. Per the germline V gene, CDR1 is SGDLS and CDR2 is YYNGEE. The chain's CDR3 is CASSVALTGAETQYF. The CDR3 DNA follows: TGTGCCAGCAGCGTAGCTCTGACAGGGGCGGAGACCCAGTACTTC.

V and J are TRBV28 and TRBJ1-1; 9 nucleotides align to TRBD1. Germline V lookup: CDR1 MDHEN, CDR2 SYDVKM. This CDR3 contains 15 residues. V lost 5 bases and J lost 8; bases outside the gene matches: 12. CDR3 DNA: TGTGCCAGCAGTCGCCGGGGACAGGGACTTTCGGAAGCTTTCTTT. As protein: CASSRRGQGLSEAFF.

The chain joins TRBV7-3 to TRBJ2-2, with a weak D call TRBD2 (6 bases). Germline CDR1 is SGHTA and CDR2 is FQGTGA. Between the trimmed V and J ends, which lost 2 bases and 2 bases, there was a span of 9 bases. The CDR3 runs to 15 residues. The CDR3 coding sequence is TGTGCCAGCAGCTTAGGGGACTTCAACACCGGGGAGCTGTTTTTT. This codes for CASSLGDFNTGELFF.

The chain is built from TRBV7-2 and TRBJ2-7, with 10 bases fitting TRBD2. J lost 1 base, V lost 5 bases, and 5 bases had no gene match. Germline V lookup: CDR1 SGHTA, CDR2 FQGNSA. The CDR3 extends over 15 amino acids. CDR3 loop: CASSRTSGESYEQYF. As DNA, the CDR3 is TGTGCCAGCAGCCGTACTAGCGGGGAATCCTACGAGCAGTACTTC. Based on the CDR3 plus reference TRBV7-2 and TRBJ2-7, the full variable domain is GAGVSQSPSNKVTEKGKDVELRCDPISGHTALYWYRQSLGQGLEFLIYFQGNSAPDKSGLPSDRFSAERTGGSVSTLTIQRTQQEDSAVYLCASSRTSGESYEQYFGPGTRLTVT.

The chain joins TRBV7-6 to TRBJ1-1; TRBD1 agrees at 10 bases. The CDR3 has 16 amino acids. The V gene end was trimmed by 5 bases and the J gene end by 1 base; junction bases not matched to a gene: 7. The germline V gene encodes CDR1 SGHVS and CDR2 FNYEAQ. CDR3 bases: TGTGCCAGCAGCCGAGGGACAGGGGAAGAGAACACTGAAGCTTTCTTT. Its translation is CASSRGTGEENTEAFF. Complete variable domain (other parts from reference TRBV7-6 and TRBJ1-1): GAGVSQSPRYKVTKRGQDVALRCDPISGHVSLYWYRQALGQGPEFLTYFNYEAQQDKSGLPNDRFSAERPEGSISTLTIQRTEQRDSAMYRCASSRGTGEENTEAFFGQGTRLTVV.

This chain joins TRBV30 and TRBJ1-4; 10 bases are shared with TRBD1. The CDR3 sequence is 17 residues long. The germline gives CDR1 GTSNPN, CDR2 SVGIG (reference sequence). The J segment lost 8 bases and the V segment lost 1 base, leaving 13 bases of the junction unmatched. The CDR3 nucleotides read TGTGCCTGGAGTGGGACTTTTGTCGGGACAGGGGCAGAAAAACTGTTTTTT. It encodes CAWSGTFVGTGAEKLFF. Full variable domain (outside the CDR3, taken from reference TRBV30 and TRBJ1-4): SQTIHQWPATLVQPVGSPLSLECTVEGTSNPNLYWYRQAAGRGLQLLFYSVGIGQISSEVPQNLSASRPQDRQFILSSKKLLLSDSGFYLCAWSGTFVGTGAEKLFFGSGTQLSVL.

The V gene is TRBV5-1, the J gene TRBJ1-4; TRBD1 matches 8 bases. V was clipped by 4 bases and J by 7 bases; unmatched bases: 6. The CDR3 has 14 residues. CDR1 is SGHRS, CDR2 YFSETQ, per germline. DNA of the CDR3: TGCGCCAGCAGCGAGCAGGGGGCGCGTGAAAAACTGTTTTTT. It encodes CASSEQGAREKLFF. Combining the CDR3 with reference TRBV5-1 and TRBJ1-4 gives the whole variable domain KAGVTQTPRYLIKTRGQQVTLSCSPISGHRSVSWYQQTPGQGLQFLFEYFSETQRNKGNFPGRFSGRQFSNSRSEMNVSTLELGDSALYLCASSEQGAREKLFFGSGTQLSVL.

CDR3 loop: CASSADRGGSPLHF. CDR3 DNA: TGTGCCAGCTCAGCGGACAGGGGGGGATCACCCCTCCACTTT. The chain couples TRBV18 to TRBJ1-6; 10 nucleotides line up with TRBD1. Trimming took 5 bases from V and 10 from J; bases not matched to a gene: 5. CDR3 length: 14 amino acids. The germline CDR1 and CDR2 sequences are KGHSH and LQKENI. The entire variable domain, with the rest obtained from reference TRBV18 and TRBJ1-6, is as follows: NAGVMQNPRHLVRRRGQEARLRCSPMKGHSHVYWYRQLPEEGLKFMVYLQKENIIDESGMPKERFSAEFPKEGPSILRIQQVVRGDSAAYFCASSADRGGSPLHFGNGTRLTVT.

The rearrangement uses TRBV5-1 and TRBJ1-3; maybe TRBD1 (5 bases). The CDR3 contains 18 residues. Germline CDR1 is SGHRS and CDR2 is YFSETQ. Trimming took off 0 bases at V and 0 bases at J, with 16 bases between the two ends. CDR3 amino acids: CASSLVSTATISGNTIYF. DNA for the CDR3: TGCGCCAGCAGCTTGGTCTCGACAGCTACCATCTCTGGAAACACCATATATTTT. The whole variable domain, filled in from reference TRBV5-1 and TRBJ1-3, reads KAGVTQTPRYLIKTRGQQVTLSCSPISGHRSVSWYQQTPGQGLQFLFEYFSETQRNKGNFPGRFSGRQFSNSRSEMNVSTLELGDSALYLCASSLVSTATISGNTIYFGEGSWLTVV.

This clone is a singleton in its sample. The chain is built from TRBV20-1 and TRBJ2-7, with D possibly being TRBD1 (6 bases). Trimming cost V 3 bases and J 1 base, with 13 bases left between them. Germline-derived CDR1 and CDR2 are DFQATT and SNEGSKA (reference sequence). This CDR3 is 14 amino acids long. The CDR3 coding sequence is TGCAGTGCTAGTAGCTACAGGGAATCCTACGAGCAGTACTTC. It translates to CSASSYRESYEQYF.

The chain joins TRBV27 to TRBJ2-1; tentatively, D is TRBD2 (6 bases). The ends were cut back, 7 bases at V and 7 bases at J, with 14 bases in the middle. The CDR3 length is 13 residues. Germline lookup yields CDR1 MNHEY and CDR2 SMNVEV (reference sequence). The CDR3 reads CASNRYGGNEQFF. The CDR3 nucleotides read TGTGCCAGCAACAGATACGGGGGAAATGAGCAGTTCTTC.

This clone was seen a few times. This chain uses TRBV18 with TRBJ2-7, with 9 positions matching TRBD1. This CDR3 region has 16 residues. Germline V gives CDR1 KGHSH, CDR2 LQKENI. Trimming removed 5 bases from V and 2 bases from J; junction bases left unmatched: 10. CDR3 bases: TGTGCCAGCTCAACCACCCCGGGACAGGGACCCTACGAGCAGTACTTC. This sequence encodes CASSTTPGQGPYEQYF.

The chain has TRBV23-1 and TRBJ2-7; 12 bases map to TRBD2. TRBV23-1 is annotated as an ORF whose role is uncertain. Losses at the gene ends were 3 bases for V and 6 bases for J; bases not matched to a gene: 12. The CDR3 is 17 amino acids. Here the CDR3 DNA reads TGCGCCAGCAGTCACCCGTTACCGACTAGCGGGAGTGGCGAGCAGTACTTC. Translated, it gives CASSHPLPTSGSGEQYF.

The CDR3 DNA reads TGTGCCAGTAGTAAGGACAGGGTACCTAATGAGCAGTTCTTC. It codes for CASSKDRVPNEQFF. The chain links TRBV19 to TRBJ2-1; TRBD1 matches 8 bases. Germline V gene sequence: CDR1 LNHDA, CDR2 SQIVND (reference sequence). V lost 4 bases, J lost 7 bases, and 6 bases stayed unmatched. The CDR3 consists of 14 residues.

J is TRBJ1-1 and V is TRBV7-3, with 12 nucleotides matching TRBD1. Trimming at V came to 5 bases and at J to 8 bases, leaving 15 bases not matched to a gene. The CDR3 runs 17 residues. In germline, CDR1 is SGHTA, CDR2 FQGTGA. CDR3 in DNA: TGTGCCAGCAGCCCCCGGGACAGGGGGCCAATTATCCCGGAAGCTTTCTTT. Translated: CASSPRDRGPIIPEAFF.

J is TRBJ2-1 and V is TRBV5-1; D possibly corresponds to TRBD1 (5 bases). The germline gives CDR1 SGHRS, CDR2 YFSETQ. The CDR3 totals 13 residues. V gave up 7 bases and J gave up 8 bases, with 16 bases separating them. The chain's CDR3 is CASGARVGDEQFF. The CDR3 nucleotides are TGCGCCAGCGGGGCAAGAGTAGGTGATGAGCAGTTCTTC.

As DNA, the CDR3 is TGCGCCAGCAGCCAAGATTGGCATAATGAGCAGTTCTTC. Translating gives CASSQDWHNEQFF. V and J are TRBV4-3 and TRBJ2-1; no firm D call. Trimming cost V 0 bases and J 7 bases, with 7 bases left between them. The length of the CDR3 is 13 residues. In germline, CDR1 is LGHNA, CDR2 YSLEER.

This clone was detected only once. The V gene is TRBV4-1, the J gene TRBJ2-7, with 7 bases fitting TRBD2. This CDR3 region has 16 residues. CDR1 and CDR2 from the germline V gene are MGHRA and YSYEKL. Losses at the gene ends were 0 bases for V and 1 base for J; bases not matched to a gene: 6. CDR3 amino acids: CASSQDERDPSYEQYF. As DNA, the CDR3 is TGCGCCAGCAGCCAAGACGAGCGGGACCCTTCCTACGAGCAGTACTTC.

This clone was counted a few times. The rearrangement uses TRBV25-1 and TRBJ1-2; 9 bases are shared with TRBD1. V shed 5 bases and J 8 bases; nucleotides not matched to a gene: 12. In germline, CDR1 is MGHDK, CDR2 SYGVNS. This CDR3 spans 15 amino acids. The CDR3 region is CASSSKKQGARGYTF. Here the CDR3 DNA reads TGTGCCAGCAGTTCCAAGAAACAGGGGGCTAGGGGCTACACCTTC.

This clone was seen a single time. The chain links TRBV20-1 to TRBJ1-2; D gene uncertain. Trimming took off 3 bases at V and 5 bases at J, with 7 bases between the two ends. The CDR3 length is 11 residues. From germline, CDR1 is DFQATT and CDR2 SNEGSKA (reference sequence). The CDR3 loop reads CSASFQYGYTF. The CDR3 DNA reads TGCAGTGCTAGTTTTCAGTATGGCTACACCTTC.

The chain combines TRBV19 with TRBJ2-2; TRBD1 aligns across 7 bases. V lost 6 bases to trimming and J lost 5 bases; unmatched junction nucleotides: 9. The CDR3 is made up of 15 amino acids. Looked up from germline, CDR1 is LNHDA and CDR2 is SQIVND (reference sequence). CDR3 sequence reads: CASRIERRGTGELFF. The CDR3 coding sequence is TGTGCCAGTAGAATTGAGCGCAGGGGGACCGGGGAGCTGTTTTTT.

The gene calls are TRBV27 and TRBJ1-1; 8 bases match TRBD1. Germline CDR1 reads MNHEY; CDR2 reads SMNVEV (reference sequence). V was pared by 5 bases and J by 5 bases, with 4 bases of the junction left unmatched. The CDR3 has 13 residues. CDR3: CASSRTGGTEAFF. The CDR3 DNA follows: TGTGCCAGCAGTCGAACAGGGGGTACTGAAGCTTTCTTT.

The CDR3 protein is CASSDSGQGRSGYTF. DNA for the CDR3: TGTGCCAGCAGCGATTCGGGACAGGGGCGCTCTGGCTACACCTTC. V gene TRBV5-5 combines with J gene TRBJ1-2, with TRBD1 matching 10 bases. The CDR3 spans 15 residues. V dropped 4 bases and J dropped 7; count of bases not matched to a gene: 10. Germline CDR1 is SGHKS and CDR2 is YYEKEE (reference sequence).

The gene calls are TRBV5-4 and TRBJ1-2; D ambiguous. Between the trimmed V and J ends, which lost 3 bases and 4 bases, there was a span of 16 bases. The V gene's germline CDR1 is SGHNT and CDR2 YYREEE (reference sequence). This CDR3 contains 15 residues. CDR3 protein: CASSSGSSAPYGYTF. The CDR3 nucleotides are TGTGCCAGCAGCTCCGGGAGCTCAGCCCCCTATGGCTACACCTTC.

On this clone: Other nucleotide sequences from this sample produce the same CDR3. The chain combines TRBV5-1 with TRBJ2-3, with 8 bases fitting TRBD1. CDR3 length: 15 amino acids. In germline, CDR1 is SGHRS, CDR2 YFSETQ. The V segment lost 0 bases and the J segment 4 bases; nucleotides outside the gene matches: 4. The CDR3: CASSLGQGISDTQYF. Here the CDR3 DNA reads TGCGCCAGCAGCTTGGGACAGGGGATTTCAGATACGCAGTATTTT.

The chain has TRBV6-1 and TRBJ1-1; D gene uncertain. The CDR3 is 15 amino acids. Deletions cut 3 bases from V and 10 bases from J, with 21 bases between. Germline V gene data show CDR1 as MNHNS and CDR2 as SASEGT. CDR3: CASSDPTVSSRGAFF. DNA of the CDR3: TGTGCCAGCAGTGACCCAACGGTCTCCTCCCGGGGAGCTTTCTTT.

DNA of the CDR3: TGCAGTTTGACGACCACAGGGAGAGCTTTCTTT. This gives the protein CSLTTTGRAFF. The rearrangement joins TRBV29-1 to TRBJ1-1, with D perhaps TRBD1 (6 bases). The CDR3 spans 11 residues. CDR1 is SQVTM and CDR2 is ANQGSEA in the germline V gene.